This T cell receptor (beta chain) was sequenced for a study of shared clonotypes between healthy human individuals. The CDR3 length is 16 residues. The J segment lost 10 bases and the V segment lost 3 bases, leaving 11 bases of the junction unmatched. The germline gives CDR1 MNHNS, CDR2 SASEGT. This table comes from immunoSEQ multiplex PCR, and its TCRdb copy is limited to in-frame clones, with some not included. The sample has 2 million to 2.5 million clones; nearly 97% are singletons. Sequencing was performed on naive CD4+ T cells sorted from blood. Described subset: CD45RA+ positively selected. This TCR derives from a man in his late teens or twenties in good health. V and J are TRBV6-1 and TRBJ1-6, with 8 positions matching TRBD1. The CDR3 is CASSEGTGALGSPLHF. CDR3 DNA sequence: TGTGCCAGCAGTGAGGGGACAGGCGCCCTTGGATCACCCCTCCACTTT.